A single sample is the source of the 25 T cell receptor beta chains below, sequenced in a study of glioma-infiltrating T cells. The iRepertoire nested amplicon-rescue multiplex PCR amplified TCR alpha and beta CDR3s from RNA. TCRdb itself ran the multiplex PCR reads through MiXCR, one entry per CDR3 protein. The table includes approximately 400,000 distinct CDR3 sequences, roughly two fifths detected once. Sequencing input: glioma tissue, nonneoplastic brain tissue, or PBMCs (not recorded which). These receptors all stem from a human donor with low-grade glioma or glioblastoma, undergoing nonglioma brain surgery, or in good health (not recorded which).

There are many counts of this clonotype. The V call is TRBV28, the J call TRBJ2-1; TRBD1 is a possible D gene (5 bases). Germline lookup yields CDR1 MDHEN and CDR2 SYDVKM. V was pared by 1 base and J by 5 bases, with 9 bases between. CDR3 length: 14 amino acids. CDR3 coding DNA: TGTGCCAGCAGTTTATTGACAGAGAACAATGAGCAGTTCTTC. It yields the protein CASSLLTENNEQFF.

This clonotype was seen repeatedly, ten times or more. The CDR3 nucleotides are TGTGCCAGCAGTTACCCCAAGGGTTGGCCGCCCTACAATGAGCAGTTCTTC. This translates into CASSYPKGWPPYNEQFF. V is TRBV6-2 or TRBV6-3 and J is TRBJ2-1; no clear D. The length of the CDR3 is 17 residues. The V and J ends lost 2 bases and 2 bases respectively, with 16 bases between them. Germline CDR1 and CDR2: MNHEY and SVGEGT.

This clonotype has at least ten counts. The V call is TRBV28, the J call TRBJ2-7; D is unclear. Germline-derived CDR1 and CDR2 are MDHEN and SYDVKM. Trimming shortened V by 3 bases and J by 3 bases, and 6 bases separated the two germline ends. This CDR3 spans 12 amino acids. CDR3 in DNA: TGTGCCAGCAGTTTGGTTAACTACGAGCAGTACTTC. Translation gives CASSLVNYEQYF.

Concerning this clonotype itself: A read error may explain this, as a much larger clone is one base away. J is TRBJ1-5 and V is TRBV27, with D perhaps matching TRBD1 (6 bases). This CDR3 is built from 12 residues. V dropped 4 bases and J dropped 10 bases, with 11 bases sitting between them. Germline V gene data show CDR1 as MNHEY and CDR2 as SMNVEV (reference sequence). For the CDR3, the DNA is TGTGCCAGCAGTTCCGAGGGGGAACCCCAGCATTTT. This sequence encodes CASSSEGEPQHF.

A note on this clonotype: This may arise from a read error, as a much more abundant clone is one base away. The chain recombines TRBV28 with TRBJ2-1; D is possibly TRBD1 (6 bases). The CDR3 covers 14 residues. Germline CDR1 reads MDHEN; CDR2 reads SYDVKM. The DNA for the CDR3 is TGTGGCAGCAGTCCTCCGGACAGAGACAATGAGCAGTTCTTC. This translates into CGSSPPDRDNEQFF.

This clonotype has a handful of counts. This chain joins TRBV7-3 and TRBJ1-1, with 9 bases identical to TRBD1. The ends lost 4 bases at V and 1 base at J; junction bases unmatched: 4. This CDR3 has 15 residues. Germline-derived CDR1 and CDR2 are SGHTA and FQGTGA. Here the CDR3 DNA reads TGTGCCAGCAGCTCCCACAGGGGGCCGAACACTGAAGCTTTCTTT. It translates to CASSSHRGPNTEAFF.

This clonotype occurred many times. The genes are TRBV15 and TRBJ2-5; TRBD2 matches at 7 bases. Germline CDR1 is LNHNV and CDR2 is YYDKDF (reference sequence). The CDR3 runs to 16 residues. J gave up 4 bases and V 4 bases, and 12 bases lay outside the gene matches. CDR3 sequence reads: CATSTDAGRARETQYF. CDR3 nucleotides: TGTGCCACCAGCACAGACGCTGGGAGGGCCAGAGAGACCCAGTACTTC.

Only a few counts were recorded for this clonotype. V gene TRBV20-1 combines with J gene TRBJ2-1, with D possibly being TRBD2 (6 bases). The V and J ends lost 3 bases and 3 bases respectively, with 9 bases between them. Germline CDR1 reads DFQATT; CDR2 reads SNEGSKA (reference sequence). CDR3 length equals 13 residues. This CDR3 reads CSARSGFYNEQFF. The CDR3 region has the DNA TGCAGTGCTAGGAGCGGGTTCTACAATGAGCAGTTCTTC.

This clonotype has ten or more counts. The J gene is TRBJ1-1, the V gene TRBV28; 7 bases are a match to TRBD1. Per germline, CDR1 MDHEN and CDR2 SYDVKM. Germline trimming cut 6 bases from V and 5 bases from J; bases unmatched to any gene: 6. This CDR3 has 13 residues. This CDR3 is CASSPGGRTEAFF. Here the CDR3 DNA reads TGTGCCAGCAGCCCAGGGGGAAGGACTGAAGCTTTCTTT.

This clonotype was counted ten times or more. CDR3 coding DNA: TGTGCCAGCAGCTTAGACAGAAACGAGCAGTACTTC. Protein sequence: CASSLDRNEQYF. The chain uses TRBV7-9 and TRBJ2-7; the D is unclear. CDR1 and CDR2 (germline): SEHNR, FQNEAQ (reference sequence). The V and J ends lost 1 base and 5 bases respectively, with 6 bases between them. The CDR3 covers 12 residues.

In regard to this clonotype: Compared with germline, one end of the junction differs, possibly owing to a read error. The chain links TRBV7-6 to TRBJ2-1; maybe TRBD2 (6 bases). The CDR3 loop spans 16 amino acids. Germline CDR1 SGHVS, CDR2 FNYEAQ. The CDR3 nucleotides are TGTGCCAGCAGCTTATCGGAGGGAGACTCCTACAATGAGCAGCTCTTC. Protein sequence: CASSLSEGDSYNEQLF. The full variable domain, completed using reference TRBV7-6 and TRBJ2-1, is GAGVSQSPRYKVTKRGQDVALRCDPISGHVSLYWYRQALGQGPEFLTYFNYEAQQDKSGLPNDRFSAERPEGSISTLTIQRTEQRDSAMYRCASSLSEGDSYNEQLFGPGTRLTVL.

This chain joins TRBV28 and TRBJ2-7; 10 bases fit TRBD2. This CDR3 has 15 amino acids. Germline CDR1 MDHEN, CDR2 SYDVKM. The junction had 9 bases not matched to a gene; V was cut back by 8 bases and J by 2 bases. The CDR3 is CASRVRLAGAYEQYF. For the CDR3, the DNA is TGTGCCAGCCGGGTGCGGCTAGCGGGAGCCTACGAGCAGTACTTC.

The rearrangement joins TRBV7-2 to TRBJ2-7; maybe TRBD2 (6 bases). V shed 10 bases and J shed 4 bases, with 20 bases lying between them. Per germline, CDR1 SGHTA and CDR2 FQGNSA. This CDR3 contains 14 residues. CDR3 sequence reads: CAISESTRGYEQYF. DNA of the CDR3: TGTGCCATCAGTGAGTCGACTCGGGGGTACGAGCAGTACTTC.

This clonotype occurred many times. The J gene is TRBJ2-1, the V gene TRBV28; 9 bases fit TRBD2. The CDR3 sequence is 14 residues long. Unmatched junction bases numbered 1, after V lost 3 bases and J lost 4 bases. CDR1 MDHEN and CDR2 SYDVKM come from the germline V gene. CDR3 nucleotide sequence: TGTGCCAGCAGTTTCCTAGCGGGATACAATGAGCAGTTCTTC. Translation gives CASSFLAGYNEQFF.

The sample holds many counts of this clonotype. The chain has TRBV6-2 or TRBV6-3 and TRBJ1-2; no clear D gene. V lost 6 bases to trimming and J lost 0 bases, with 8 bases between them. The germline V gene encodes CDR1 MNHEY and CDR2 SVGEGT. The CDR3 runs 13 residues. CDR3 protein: CASSKIPNYGYTF. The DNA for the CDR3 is TGTGCCAGCAGCAAGATCCCTAACTATGGCTACACCTTC.

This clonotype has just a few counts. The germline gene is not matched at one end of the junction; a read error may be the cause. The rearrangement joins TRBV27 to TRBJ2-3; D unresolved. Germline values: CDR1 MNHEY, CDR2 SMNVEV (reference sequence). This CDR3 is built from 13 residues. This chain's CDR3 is CASSPGLFTTRYF. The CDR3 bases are TGTGCCAGCAGTCCCGGGCTCTTTACTACGCGGTATTTT.

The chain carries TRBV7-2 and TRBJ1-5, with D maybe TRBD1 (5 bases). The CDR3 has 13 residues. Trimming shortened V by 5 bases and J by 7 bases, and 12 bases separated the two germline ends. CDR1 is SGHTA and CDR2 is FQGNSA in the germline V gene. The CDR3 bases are TGTGCCAGCAGCGGGGGTGGTATGCAGCCCCAGCATTTT. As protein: CASSGGGMQPQHF.

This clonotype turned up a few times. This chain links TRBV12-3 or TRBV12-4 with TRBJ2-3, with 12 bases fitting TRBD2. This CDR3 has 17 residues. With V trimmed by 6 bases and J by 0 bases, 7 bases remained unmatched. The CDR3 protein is CASSNRLAGVSTDTQYF. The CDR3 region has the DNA TGTGCCAGCAGCAATAGACTAGCGGGAGTCAGCACAGATACGCAGTATTTT.

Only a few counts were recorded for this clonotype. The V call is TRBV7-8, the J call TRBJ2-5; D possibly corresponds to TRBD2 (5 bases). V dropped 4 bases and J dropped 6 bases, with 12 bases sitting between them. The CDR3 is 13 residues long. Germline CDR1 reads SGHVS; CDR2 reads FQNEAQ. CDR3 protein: CASSYSSRQTQYF. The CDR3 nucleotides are TGTGCCAGCAGCTACTCTAGCAGACAGACCCAGTACTTC.

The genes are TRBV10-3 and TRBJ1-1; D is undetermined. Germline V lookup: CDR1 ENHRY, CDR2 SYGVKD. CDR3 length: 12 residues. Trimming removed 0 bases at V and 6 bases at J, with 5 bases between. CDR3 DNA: TGTGCCATCAGTGAGTCGGGAGCTGAAGCTTTCTTT. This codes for CAISESGAEAFF.

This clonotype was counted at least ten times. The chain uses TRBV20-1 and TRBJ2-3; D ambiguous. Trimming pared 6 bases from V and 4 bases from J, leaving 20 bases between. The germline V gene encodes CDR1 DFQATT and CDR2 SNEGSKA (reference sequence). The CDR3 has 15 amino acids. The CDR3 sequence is CSAINGQSMPDTQYF. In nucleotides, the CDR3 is TGCAGTGCCATTAACGGTCAAAGCATGCCAGATACGCAGTATTTT.

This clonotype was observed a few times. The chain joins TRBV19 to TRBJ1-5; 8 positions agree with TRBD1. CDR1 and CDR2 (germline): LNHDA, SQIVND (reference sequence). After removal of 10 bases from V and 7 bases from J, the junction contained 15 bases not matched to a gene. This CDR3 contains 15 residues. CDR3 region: CATSTFDRGWQPQHF. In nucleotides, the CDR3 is TGTGCCACCAGTACGTTCGACAGGGGATGGCAGCCCCAGCATTTT.

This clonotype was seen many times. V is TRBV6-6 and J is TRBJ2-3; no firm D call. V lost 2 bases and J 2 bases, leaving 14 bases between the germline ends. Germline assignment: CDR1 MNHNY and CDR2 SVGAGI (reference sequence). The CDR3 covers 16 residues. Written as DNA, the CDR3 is TGTGCCAGCAGTTACAATGGCCGAGGACCCACAGATACGCAGTATTTT. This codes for CASSYNGRGPTDTQYF.

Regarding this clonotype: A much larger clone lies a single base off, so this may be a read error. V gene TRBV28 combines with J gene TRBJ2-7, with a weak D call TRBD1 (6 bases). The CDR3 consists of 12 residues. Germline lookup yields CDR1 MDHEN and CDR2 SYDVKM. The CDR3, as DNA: TGTGCCACCCGGGACACCCCCTACAAGCAGTACTTC. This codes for CATRDTPYKQYF.

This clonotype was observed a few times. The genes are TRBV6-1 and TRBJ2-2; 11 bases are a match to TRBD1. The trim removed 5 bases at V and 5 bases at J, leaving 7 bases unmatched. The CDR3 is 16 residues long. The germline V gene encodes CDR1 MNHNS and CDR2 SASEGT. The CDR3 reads CASSSDRGLRTGELFF. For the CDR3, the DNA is TGTGCCAGCAGTTCGGACAGGGGGCTGCGGACCGGGGAGCTGTTTTTT.